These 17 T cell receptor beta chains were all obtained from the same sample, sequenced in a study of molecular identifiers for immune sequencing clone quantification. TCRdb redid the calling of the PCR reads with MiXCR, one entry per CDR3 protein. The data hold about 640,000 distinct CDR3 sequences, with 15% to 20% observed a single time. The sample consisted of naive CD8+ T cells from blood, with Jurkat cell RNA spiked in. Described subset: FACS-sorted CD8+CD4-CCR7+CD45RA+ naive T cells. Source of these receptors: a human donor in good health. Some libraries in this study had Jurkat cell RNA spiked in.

The CDR3 reads CASSLYGTGHNEQFF. CDR3 nucleotides: TGTGCCAGCAGTTTATATGGGACAGGGCACAATGAGCAGTTCTTC. This rearrangement joins TRBV27 to TRBJ2-1; 9 bases agree with TRBD1. V was pared by 1 base and J by 5 bases, with 3 bases of the junction left unmatched. This CDR3 is built from 15 residues. Germline-derived CDR1 and CDR2 are MNHEY and SMNVEV (reference sequence).

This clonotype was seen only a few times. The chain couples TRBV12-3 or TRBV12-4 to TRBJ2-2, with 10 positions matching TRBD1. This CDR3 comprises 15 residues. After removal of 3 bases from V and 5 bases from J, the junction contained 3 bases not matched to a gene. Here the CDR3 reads CASSFGTGVTGELFF. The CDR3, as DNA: TGTGCCAGCAGTTTCGGGACAGGGGTTACCGGGGAGCTGTTTTTT.

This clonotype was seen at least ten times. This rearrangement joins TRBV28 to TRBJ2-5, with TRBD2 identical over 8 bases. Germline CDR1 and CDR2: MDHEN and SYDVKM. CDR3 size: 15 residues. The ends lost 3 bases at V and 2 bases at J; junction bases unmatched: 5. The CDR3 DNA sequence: TGTGCCAGCAGTTTGGCGGGGGGAATACAAGAGACCCAGTACTTC. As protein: CASSLAGGIQETQYF.

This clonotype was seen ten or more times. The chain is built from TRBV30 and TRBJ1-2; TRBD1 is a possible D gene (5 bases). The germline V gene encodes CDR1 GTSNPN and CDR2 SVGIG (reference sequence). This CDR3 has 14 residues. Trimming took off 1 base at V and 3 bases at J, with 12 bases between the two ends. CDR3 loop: CAWSGDSEYYGYTF. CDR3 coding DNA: TGTGCCTGGAGTGGTGACAGTGAATACTATGGCTACACCTTC.

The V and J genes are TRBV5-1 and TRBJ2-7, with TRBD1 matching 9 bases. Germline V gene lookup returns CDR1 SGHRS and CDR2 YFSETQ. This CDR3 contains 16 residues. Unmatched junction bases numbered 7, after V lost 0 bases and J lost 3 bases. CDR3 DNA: TGCGCCAGCAGCTTGGATGGACAGGGGTATAGCTACGAGCAGTACTTC. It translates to CASSLDGQGYSYEQYF. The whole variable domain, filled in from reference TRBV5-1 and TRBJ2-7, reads KAGVTQTPRYLIKTRGQQVTLSCSPISGHRSVSWYQQTPGQGLQFLFEYFSETQRNKGNFPGRFSGRQFSNSRSEMNVSTLELGDSALYLCASSLDGQGYSYEQYFGPGTRLTVT.

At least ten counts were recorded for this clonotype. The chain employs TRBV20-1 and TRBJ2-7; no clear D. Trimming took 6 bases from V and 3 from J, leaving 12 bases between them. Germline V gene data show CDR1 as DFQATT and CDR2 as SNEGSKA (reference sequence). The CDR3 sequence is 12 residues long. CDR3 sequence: CSALAQSYEQYF. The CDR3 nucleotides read TGCAGTGCCTTGGCTCAGAGCTACGAGCAGTACTTC.

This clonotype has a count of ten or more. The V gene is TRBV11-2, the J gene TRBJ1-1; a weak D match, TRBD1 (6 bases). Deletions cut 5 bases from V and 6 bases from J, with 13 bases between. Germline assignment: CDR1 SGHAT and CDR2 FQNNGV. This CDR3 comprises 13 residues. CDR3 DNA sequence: TGTGCCAGCAGCAACGGGGGCGGCCCTGAAGCTTTCTTT. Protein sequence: CASSNGGGPEAFF.

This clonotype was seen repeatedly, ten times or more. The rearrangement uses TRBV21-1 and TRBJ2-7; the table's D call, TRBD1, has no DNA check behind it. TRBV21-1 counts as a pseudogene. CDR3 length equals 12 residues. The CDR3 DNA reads TGTGCCAGAACAGGGGGGGTTCTCGAGCAGTACTTC. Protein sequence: CARTGGVLEQYF.

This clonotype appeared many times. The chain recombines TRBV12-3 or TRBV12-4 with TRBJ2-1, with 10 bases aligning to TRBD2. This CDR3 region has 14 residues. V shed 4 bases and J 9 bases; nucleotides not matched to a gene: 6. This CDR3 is CASSYLAGAGEQFF. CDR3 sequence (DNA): TGTGCCAGCAGTTACCTAGCGGGGGCTGGTGAGCAGTTCTTC.

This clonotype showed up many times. The CDR3 sequence: CSVEGFGGEYEQYF. In DNA form, the CDR3 reads TGCAGCGTTGAGGGATTTGGGGGCGAGTACGAGCAGTACTTC. V and J are TRBV29-1 and TRBJ2-7; TRBD1 is a possible D gene (6 bases). Germline lookup yields CDR1 SQVTM and CDR2 ANQGSEA. This CDR3 is 14 amino acids long. V gave up 3 bases and J gave up 4 bases, with 16 bases separating them.

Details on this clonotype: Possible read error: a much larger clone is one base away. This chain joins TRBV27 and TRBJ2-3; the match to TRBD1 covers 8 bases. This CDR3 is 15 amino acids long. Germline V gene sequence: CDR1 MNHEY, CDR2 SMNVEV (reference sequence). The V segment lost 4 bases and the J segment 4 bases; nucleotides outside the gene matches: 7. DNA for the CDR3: TGTGCCAGCAGTTCCACACAGGGGGTCGCAGATACGCAGTATTTT. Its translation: CASSSTQGVADTQYF.

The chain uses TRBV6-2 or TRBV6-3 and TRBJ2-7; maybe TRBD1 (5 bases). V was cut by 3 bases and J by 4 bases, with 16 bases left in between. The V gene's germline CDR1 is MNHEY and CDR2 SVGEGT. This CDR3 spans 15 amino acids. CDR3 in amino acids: CASSYKGWKGYEQYF. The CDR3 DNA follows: TGTGCCAGCAGTTATAAAGGGTGGAAGGGGTACGAGCAGTACTTC.

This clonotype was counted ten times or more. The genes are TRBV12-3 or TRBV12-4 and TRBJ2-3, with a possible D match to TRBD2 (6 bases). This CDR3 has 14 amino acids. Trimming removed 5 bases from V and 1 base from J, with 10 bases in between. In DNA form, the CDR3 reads TGTGCCAGCAGTCCAAGCGGGCGCACAGATACGCAGTATTTT. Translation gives CASSPSGRTDTQYF.

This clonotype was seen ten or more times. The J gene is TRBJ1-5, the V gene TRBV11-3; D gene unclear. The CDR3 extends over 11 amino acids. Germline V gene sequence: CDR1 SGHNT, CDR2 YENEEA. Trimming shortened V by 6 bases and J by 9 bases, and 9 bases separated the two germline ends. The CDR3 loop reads CASRWYRPQHF. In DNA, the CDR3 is TGTGCCAGCAGATGGTACAGGCCCCAGCATTTT.

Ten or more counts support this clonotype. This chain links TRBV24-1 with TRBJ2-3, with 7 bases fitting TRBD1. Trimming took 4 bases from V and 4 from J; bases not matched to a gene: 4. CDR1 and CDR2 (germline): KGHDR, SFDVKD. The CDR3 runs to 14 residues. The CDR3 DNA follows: TGTGCCACCAGTGAAAAAGGGGGCGCAGATACGCAGTATTTT. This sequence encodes CATSEKGGADTQYF.

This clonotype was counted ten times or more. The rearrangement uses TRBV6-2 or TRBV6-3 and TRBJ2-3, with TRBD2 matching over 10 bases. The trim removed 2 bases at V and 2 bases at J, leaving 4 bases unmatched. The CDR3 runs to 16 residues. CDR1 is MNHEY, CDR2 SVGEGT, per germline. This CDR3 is CASSYALAGLTDTQYF. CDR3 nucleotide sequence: TGTGCCAGCAGTTACGCACTAGCGGGGCTCACAGATACGCAGTATTTT.

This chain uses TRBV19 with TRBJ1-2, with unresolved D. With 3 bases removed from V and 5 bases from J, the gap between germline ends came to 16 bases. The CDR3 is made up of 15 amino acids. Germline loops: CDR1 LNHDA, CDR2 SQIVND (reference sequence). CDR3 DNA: TGTGCCAGTAGTATGATGTACACCGCTGAGTATGGCTACACCTTC. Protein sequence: CASSMMYTAEYGYTF.